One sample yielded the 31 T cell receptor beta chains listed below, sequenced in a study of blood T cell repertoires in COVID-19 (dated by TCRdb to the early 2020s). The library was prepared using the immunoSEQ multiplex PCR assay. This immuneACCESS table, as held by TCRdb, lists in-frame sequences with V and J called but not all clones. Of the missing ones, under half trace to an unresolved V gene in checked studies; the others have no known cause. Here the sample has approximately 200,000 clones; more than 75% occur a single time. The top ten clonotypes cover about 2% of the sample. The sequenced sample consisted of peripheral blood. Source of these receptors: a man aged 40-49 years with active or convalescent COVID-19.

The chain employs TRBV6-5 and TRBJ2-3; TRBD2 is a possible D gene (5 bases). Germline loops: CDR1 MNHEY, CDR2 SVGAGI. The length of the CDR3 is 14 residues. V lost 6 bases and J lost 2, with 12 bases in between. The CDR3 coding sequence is TGTGCCAGCAGCCTCTTGACTACCACAGATACGCAGTATTTT. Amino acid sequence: CASSLLTTTDTQYF.

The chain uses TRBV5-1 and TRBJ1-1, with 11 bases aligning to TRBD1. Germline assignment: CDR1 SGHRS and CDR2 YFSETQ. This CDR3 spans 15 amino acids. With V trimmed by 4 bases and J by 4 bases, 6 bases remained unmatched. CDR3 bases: TGCGCCAGCAGCACAACCGGGACAGGGGGCACTGAAGCTTTCTTT. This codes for CASSTTGTGGTEAFF.

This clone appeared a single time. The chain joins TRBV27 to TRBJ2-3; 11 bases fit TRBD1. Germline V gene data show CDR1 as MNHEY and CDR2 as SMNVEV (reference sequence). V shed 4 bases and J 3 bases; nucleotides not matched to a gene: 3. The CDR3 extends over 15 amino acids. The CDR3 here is CASSSGQGATDTQYF. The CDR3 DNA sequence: TGTGCCAGCAGTTCCGGACAGGGGGCTACAGATACGCAGTATTTT.

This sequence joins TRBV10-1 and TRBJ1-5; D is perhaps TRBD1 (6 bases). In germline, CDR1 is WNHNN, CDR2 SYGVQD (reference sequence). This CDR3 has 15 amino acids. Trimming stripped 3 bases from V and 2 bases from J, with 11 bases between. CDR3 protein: CASSETDSRNQPQHF. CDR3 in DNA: TGCGCCAGCAGTGAAACGGACAGTCGCAATCAGCCCCAGCATTTT.

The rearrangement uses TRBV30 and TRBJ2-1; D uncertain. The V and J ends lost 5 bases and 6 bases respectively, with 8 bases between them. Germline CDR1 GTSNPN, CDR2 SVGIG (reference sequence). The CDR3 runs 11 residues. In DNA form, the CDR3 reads TGTGCCTGGGAACAGTTCAATGAGCAGTTCTTC. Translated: CAWEQFNEQFF.

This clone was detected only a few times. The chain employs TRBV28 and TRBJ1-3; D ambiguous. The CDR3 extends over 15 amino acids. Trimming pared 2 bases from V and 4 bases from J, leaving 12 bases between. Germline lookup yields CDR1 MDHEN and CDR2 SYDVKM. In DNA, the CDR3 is TGTGCCAGCAGTTTAGTCGGGGTCGAGGGAAACACCATATATTTT. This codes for CASSLVGVEGNTIYF.

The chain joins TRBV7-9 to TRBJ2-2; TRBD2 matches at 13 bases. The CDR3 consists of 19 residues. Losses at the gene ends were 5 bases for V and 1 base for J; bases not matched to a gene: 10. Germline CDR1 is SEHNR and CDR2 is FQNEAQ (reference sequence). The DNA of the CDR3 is TGTGCCAGCAGCGGGAGGACTAGCGGGGGCCCTCTGAACACCGGGGAGCTGTTTTTT. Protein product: CASSGRTSGGPLNTGELFF.

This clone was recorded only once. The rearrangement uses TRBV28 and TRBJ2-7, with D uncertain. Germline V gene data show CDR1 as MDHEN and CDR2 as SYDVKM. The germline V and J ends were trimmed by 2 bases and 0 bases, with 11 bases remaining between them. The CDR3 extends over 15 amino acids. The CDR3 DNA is TGTGCCAGCAGTTTAGTCAGGATAGACTCCTACGAGCAGTACTTC. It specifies CASSLVRIDSYEQYF. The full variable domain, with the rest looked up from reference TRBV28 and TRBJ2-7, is DVKVTQSSRYLVKRTGEKVFLECVQDMDHENMFWYRQDPGLGLRLIYFSYDVKMKEKGDIPEGYSVSREKKERFSLILESASTNQTSMYLCASSLVRIDSYEQYFGPGTRLTVT.

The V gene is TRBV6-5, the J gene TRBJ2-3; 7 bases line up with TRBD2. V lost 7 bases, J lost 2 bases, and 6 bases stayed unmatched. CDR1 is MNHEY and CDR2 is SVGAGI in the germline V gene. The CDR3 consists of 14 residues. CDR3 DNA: TGTGCCAGCACGAAGAGCGGGGTCACAGATACGCAGTATTTT. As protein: CASTKSGVTDTQYF.

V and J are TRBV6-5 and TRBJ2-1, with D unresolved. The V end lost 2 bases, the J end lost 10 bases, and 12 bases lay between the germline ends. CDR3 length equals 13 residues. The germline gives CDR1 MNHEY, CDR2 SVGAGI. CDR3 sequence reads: CASSYGRGEEQFF. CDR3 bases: TGTGCCAGCAGTTACGGCCGCGGAGAGGAGCAGTTCTTC.

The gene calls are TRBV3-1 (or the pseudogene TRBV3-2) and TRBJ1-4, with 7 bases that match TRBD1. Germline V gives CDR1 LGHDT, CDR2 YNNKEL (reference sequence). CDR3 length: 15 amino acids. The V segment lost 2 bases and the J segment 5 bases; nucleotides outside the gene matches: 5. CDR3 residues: CASSQLDRVNEKLFF. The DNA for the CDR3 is TGTGCCAGCAGCCAACTAGACAGGGTGAATGAAAAACTGTTTTTT.

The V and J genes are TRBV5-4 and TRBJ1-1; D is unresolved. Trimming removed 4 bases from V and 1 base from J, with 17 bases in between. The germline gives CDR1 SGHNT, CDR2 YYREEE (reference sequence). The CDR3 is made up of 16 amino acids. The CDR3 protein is CASSAKQYPGNTEAFF. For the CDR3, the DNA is TGTGCCAGCAGCGCTAAACAGTATCCTGGGAACACTGAAGCTTTCTTT.

The CDR3 is CASSPGGNQPQHF. The CDR3 DNA follows: TGCGCCAGCAGCCCCGGGGGCAATCAGCCCCAGCATTTT. This chain uses TRBV10-1 with TRBJ1-5; D remains ambiguous. Germline loops: CDR1 WNHNN, CDR2 SYGVQD (reference sequence). V was cut by 6 bases and J by 2 bases, with 8 bases left in between. The CDR3 has 13 residues.

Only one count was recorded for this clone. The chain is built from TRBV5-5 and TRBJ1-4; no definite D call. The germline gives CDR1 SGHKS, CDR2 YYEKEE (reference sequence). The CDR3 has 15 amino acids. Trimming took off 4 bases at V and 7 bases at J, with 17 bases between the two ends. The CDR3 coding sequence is TGTGCCAGCAGCGGAAGGGAGGGCAGTGGTGAAAAACTGTTTTTT. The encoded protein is CASSGREGSGEKLFF.

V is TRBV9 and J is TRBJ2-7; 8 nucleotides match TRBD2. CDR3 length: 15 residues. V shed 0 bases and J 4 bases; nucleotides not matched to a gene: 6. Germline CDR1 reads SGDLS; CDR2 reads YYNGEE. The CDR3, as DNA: TGTGCCAGCAGCGTAGGCGGTAGCGGGGTGTACGAGCAGTACTTC. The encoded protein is CASSVGGSGVYEQYF.

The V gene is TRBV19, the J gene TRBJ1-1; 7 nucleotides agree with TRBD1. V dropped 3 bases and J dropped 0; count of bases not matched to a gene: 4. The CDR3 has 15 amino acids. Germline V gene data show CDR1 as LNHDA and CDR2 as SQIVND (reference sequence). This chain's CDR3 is CASSIRQGMNTEAFF. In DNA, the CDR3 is TGTGCCAGTAGTATCCGACAGGGAATGAACACTGAAGCTTTCTTT.

DNA for the CDR3: TGCGCCAGCAGCTTGGCGAACTCGGGAAAAGAAAAACTGTTTTTT. Translation: CASSLANSGKEKLFF. The chain joins TRBV5-1 to TRBJ1-4; D gene uncertain. Per germline, CDR1 SGHRS and CDR2 YFSETQ. The ends were cut back, 0 bases at V and 8 bases at J, with 14 bases in the middle. There are 15 residues in the CDR3.

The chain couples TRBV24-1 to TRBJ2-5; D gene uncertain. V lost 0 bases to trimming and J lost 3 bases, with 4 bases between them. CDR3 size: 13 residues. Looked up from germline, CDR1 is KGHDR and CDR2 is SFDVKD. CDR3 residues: CATSDLDKETQYF. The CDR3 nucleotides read TGTGCCACCAGTGATTTGGACAAAGAGACCCAGTACTTC.

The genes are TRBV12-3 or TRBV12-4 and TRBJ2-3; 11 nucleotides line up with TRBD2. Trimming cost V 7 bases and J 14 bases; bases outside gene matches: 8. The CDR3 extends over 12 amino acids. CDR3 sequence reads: CASTRLAGGPYF. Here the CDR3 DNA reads TGTGCCAGCACCAGATTAGCGGGGGGGCCGTATTTT.

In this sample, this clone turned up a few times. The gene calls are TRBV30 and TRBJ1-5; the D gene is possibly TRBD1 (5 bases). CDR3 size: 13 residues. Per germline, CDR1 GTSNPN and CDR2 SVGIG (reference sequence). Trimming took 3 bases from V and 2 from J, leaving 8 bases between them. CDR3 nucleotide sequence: TGTGCCTGGAGCGCCAGGGGCAATCAGCCCCAGCATTTT. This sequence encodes CAWSARGNQPQHF.

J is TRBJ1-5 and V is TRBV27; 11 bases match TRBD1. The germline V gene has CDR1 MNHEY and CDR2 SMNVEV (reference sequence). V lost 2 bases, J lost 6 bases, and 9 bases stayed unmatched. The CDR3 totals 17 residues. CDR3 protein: CASSLRHRDRGSQPQHF. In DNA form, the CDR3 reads TGTGCCAGCAGTTTACGACACCGGGACAGGGGGAGTCAGCCCCAGCATTTT.

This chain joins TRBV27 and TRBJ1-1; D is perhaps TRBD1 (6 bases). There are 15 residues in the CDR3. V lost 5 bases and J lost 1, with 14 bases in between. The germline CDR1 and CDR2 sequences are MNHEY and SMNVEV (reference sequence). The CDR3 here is CASSTGYVANTEAFF. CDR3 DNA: TGTGCCAGCAGTACAGGGTATGTGGCGAACACTGAAGCTTTCTTT.

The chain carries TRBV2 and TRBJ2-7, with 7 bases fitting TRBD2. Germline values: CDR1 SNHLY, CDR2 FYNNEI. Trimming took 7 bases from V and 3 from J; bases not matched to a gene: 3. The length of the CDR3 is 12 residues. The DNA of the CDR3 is TGTGCCAGCACGGCTAGCGGCTACGAGCAGTACTTC. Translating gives CASTASGYEQYF.

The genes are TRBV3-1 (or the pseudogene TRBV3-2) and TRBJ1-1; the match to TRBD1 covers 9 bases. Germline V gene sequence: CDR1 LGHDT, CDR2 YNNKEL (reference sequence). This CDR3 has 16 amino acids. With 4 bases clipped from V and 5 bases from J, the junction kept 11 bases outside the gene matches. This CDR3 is CASSPGTGIVWTEAFF. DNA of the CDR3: TGTGCCAGCAGCCCCGGGACAGGGATCGTGTGGACTGAAGCTTTCTTT.

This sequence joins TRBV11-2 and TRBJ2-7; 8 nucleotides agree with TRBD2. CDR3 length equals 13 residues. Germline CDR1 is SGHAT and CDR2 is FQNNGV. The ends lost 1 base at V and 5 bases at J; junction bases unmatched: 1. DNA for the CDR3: TGTGCCAGCAGCTTAGCGGGAGGGAACGAGCAGTACTTC. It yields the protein CASSLAGGNEQYF.

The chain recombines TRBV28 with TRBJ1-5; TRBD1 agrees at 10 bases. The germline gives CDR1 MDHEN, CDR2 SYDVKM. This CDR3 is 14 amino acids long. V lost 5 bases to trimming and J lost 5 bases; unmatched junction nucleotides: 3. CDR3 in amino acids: CASSGGQGDQPQHF. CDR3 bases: TGTGCCAGCAGTGGAGGACAGGGGGATCAGCCCCAGCATTTT.

This CDR3 reads CASSPTTGVSQPQHF. The DNA of the CDR3 is TGCGCCAGCAGCCCAACAACAGGGGTGAGTCAGCCCCAGCATTTT. V and J are TRBV5-1 and TRBJ1-5, with 7 bases aligning to TRBD1. This CDR3 comprises 15 residues. From germline, CDR1 is SGHRS and CDR2 YFSETQ. With V trimmed by 4 bases and J by 6 bases, 10 bases remained unmatched.

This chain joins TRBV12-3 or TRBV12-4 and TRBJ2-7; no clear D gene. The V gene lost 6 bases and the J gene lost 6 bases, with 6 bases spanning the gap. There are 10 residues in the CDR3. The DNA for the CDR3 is TGTGCCAGCAGGGGCGCCGAGCAGTACTTC. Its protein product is CASRGAEQYF.

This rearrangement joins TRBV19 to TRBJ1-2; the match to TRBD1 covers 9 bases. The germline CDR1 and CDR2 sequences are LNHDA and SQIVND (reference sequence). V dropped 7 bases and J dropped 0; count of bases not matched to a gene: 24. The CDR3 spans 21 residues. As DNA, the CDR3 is TGTGCCAGTATACGGGGTCGGGACAGGGAAAAACCCGGCCGTTCTAACTATGGCTACACCTTC. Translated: CASIRGRDREKPGRSNYGYTF.

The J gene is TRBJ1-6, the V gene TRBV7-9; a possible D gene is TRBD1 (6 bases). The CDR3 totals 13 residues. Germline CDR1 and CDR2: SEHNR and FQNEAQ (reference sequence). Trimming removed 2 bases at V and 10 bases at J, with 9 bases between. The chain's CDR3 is CASSLLDSSPLHF. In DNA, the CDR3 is TGTGCCAGCAGCTTATTGGACAGCTCACCCCTCCACTTT.

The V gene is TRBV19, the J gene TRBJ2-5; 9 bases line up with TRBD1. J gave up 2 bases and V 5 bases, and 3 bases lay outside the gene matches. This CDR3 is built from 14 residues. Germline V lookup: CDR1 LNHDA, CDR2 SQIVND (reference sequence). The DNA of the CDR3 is TGTGCCAGTAGTGGACAGGGGATACAAGAGACCCAGTACTTC. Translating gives CASSGQGIQETQYF.